This record looks at one T cell receptor (beta chain) sequence and its context. The CDR3 totals 15 residues. Germline V gene data show CDR1 as LNHDA and CDR2 as SQIVND (reference sequence). Trimming took 6 bases from V and 3 from J, leaving 15 bases between them. The data were produced by immunoSEQ multiplex PCR, yet TCRdb's version contains in-frame clones alone and is incomplete. The sample shows about 36,000 clones, 60% to 80% of them seen only once. These data are taken from a study of PD-1 blockade in classical Hodgkin lymphoma. Each patient experienced a relapse that followed autologous stem cell transplantation, and brentuximab vedotin exposure varied.

The clonotype originates from a human donor with classical Hodgkin lymphoma. The specimen comprised peripheral blood mononuclear cells (PBMCs), sampled before the second cycle of nivolumab. The chain links TRBV19 to TRBJ2-1; no definite D call. CDR3 sequence reads: CASRLDMTFYNEQFF. CDR3 DNA: TGTGCCAGTAGACTTGACATGACCTTCTACAATGAGCAGTTCTTC.